The sample holds many counts of the clone carrying this TCR beta chain. Its target is not known. The CDR3 is 15 residues long. This specimen belongs to a study of T-cell reconstitution after alpha-beta-depleted transplantation in children. Overall study results and limits: Some patients owed their high day-60 TCRbeta diversity to surviving recipient T cells and thymic progenitors. When one year had passed after transplant, most T-cell counts and diversity came from newly produced T cells.

Unique molecular identifiers were used in preparing the TCRbeta library. MiXCR was run by TCRdb on the PCR reads, yielding one entry per CDR3 protein. The sample has around 230,000 distinct CDR3 sequences, approximately 19% seen once. The sequencing used PBMCs, mostly from graft donor cells, collected 360 days after TCRalphabeta/CD19-depleted stem cell transplant. The chain employs TRBV21-1 and TRBJ1-1. TRBV21-1 is deemed a pseudogene. The source of this sequence is a male patient aged 2 to 10 who had a stem cell transplant for acute lymphoblastic leukemia, so the T cells may come from the graft donor. The CDR3 region is CASSKKGVRSSEAFF. CDR3 in DNA: TGTGCCAGCAGCAAAAAAGGAGTCCGTAGCTCTGAAGCTTTCTTT.